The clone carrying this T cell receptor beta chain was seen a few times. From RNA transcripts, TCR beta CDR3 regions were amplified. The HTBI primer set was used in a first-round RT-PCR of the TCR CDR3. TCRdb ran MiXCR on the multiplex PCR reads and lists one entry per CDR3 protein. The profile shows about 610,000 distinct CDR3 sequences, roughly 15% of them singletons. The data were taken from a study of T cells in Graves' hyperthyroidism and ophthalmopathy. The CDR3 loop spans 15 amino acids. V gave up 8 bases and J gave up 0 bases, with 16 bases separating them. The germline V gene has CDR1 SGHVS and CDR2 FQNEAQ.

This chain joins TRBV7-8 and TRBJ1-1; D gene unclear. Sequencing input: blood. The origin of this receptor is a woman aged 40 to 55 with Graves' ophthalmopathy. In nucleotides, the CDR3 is TGTGCCAGCGGCGCCGGATACAGCGTGAACACTGAAGCTTTCTTT. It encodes CASGAGYSVNTEAFF.